The 27 T cell receptor beta chains listed next were all sequenced from one sample in a study of cytomegalovirus exposure and HLA in healthy donors (dated by TCRdb to the late 2010s). Receptor libraries were prepared by the immunoSEQ multiplex PCR assay. TCRdb mirrors the immuneACCESS table, restricted to in-frame sequences. Some clones are absent from its copies; in checked studies, under half trace to an unresolved V gene, and the reason for the others is unknown. This sample lists tens of thousands of clones; about 95% were detected once. About 2.1% of the sample comes from the top ten. Material: PBMCs. These receptors all stem from a man younger than 35 in good health and CMV-seronegative.

V and J are TRBV28 and TRBJ1-4; 10 bases match TRBD1. V lost 5 bases to trimming and J lost 8 bases; unmatched junction nucleotides: 11. The CDR3 has 16 residues. Germline V lookup: CDR1 MDHEN, CDR2 SYDVKM. This CDR3 is CASSPLGQGEWEKLFF. CDR3 nucleotide sequence: TGTGCCAGCAGTCCACTAGGACAGGGGGAGTGGGAAAAACTGTTTTTT. The whole variable domain, remainder taken from reference TRBV28 and TRBJ1-4, is DVKVTQSSRYLVKRTGEKVFLECVQDMDHENMFWYRQDPGLGLRLIYFSYDVKMKEKGDIPEGYSVSREKKERFSLILESASTNQTSMYLCASSPLGQGEWEKLFFGSGTQLSVL.

The rearrangement links TRBV11-2 to TRBJ2-1; D is ambiguous. The germline V and J ends were trimmed by 2 bases and 2 bases, with 10 bases remaining between them. This CDR3 has 15 amino acids. Germline V gene lookup returns CDR1 SGHAT and CDR2 FQNNGV. This CDR3 reads CASSLLGDPYNEQFF. CDR3 DNA: TGTGCCAGCAGCTTATTGGGCGACCCCTACAATGAGCAGTTCTTC. Combining the CDR3 with reference TRBV11-2 and TRBJ2-1 gives the whole variable domain EAGVAQSPRYKIIEKRQSVAFWCNPISGHATLYWYQQILGQGPKLLIQFQNNGVVDDSQLPKDRFSAERLKGVDSTLKIQPAKLEDSAVYLCASSLLGDPYNEQFFGPGTRLTVL.

Regarding this clone: In the same sample, other DNA sequences code for this CDR3. The chain uses TRBV27 and TRBJ2-7, with 9 bases identical to TRBD1. CDR1 MNHEY and CDR2 SMNVEV come from the germline V gene (reference sequence). The CDR3 contains 13 residues. V shed 6 bases, J shed 4 bases, and the junction held 4 bases outside the gene matches. CDR3 nucleotide sequence: TGTGCCAGCAGCCCGGGACAGGGTTACGAGCAGTACTTC. Its protein product is CASSPGQGYEQYF.

The CDR3 bases are TGTGCCAGTAGCGATCAGGACAGGATGAACACTGAAGCTTTCTTT. Its protein is CASSDQDRMNTEAFF. This chain connects TRBV19 to TRBJ1-1; TRBD1 matches at 7 bases. Germline trimming cut 6 bases from V and 0 bases from J; bases unmatched to any gene: 7. The CDR3 has 15 amino acids. Germline V gene sequence: CDR1 LNHDA, CDR2 SQIVND (reference sequence). The whole variable domain, filled in from reference TRBV19 and TRBJ1-1, reads DGGITQSPKYLFRKEGQNVTLSCEQNLNHDAMYWYRQDPGQGLRLIYYSQIVNDFQKGDIAEGYSVSREKKESFPLTVTSAQKNPTAFYLCASSDQDRMNTEAFFGQGTRLTVV.

The CDR3 bases are TGTGCCAGCAGAAAATTCCAGACTTACGAGCAGTACTTC. It specifies CASRKFQTYEQYF. The rearrangement uses TRBV6-6 and TRBJ2-7; no clear D gene. Germline CDR1 reads MNHNY; CDR2 reads SVGAGI (reference sequence). This CDR3 is 13 amino acids long. V was cut by 6 bases and J by 4 bases, with 13 bases left in between.

The chain couples TRBV7-9 to TRBJ2-1, with TRBD1 matching over 9 bases. V lost 3 bases, J lost 2 bases, and 2 bases stayed unmatched. The CDR3 runs to 15 residues. The germline CDR1 and CDR2 sequences are SEHNR and FQNEAQ (reference sequence). DNA for the CDR3: TGTGCCAGCAGCTTGCGGACAGGGGCCTACAATGAGCAGTTCTTC. Translation gives CASSLRTGAYNEQFF.

The rearrangement uses TRBV19 and TRBJ1-1, with D perhaps matching TRBD1 (6 bases). CDR1 and CDR2 (germline): LNHDA, SQIVND (reference sequence). There are 12 residues in the CDR3. V dropped 8 bases and J dropped 3 bases, with 10 bases sitting between them. CDR3 nucleotide sequence: TGTGCCAGTCAACAGGGAGACACTGAAGCTTTCTTT. As protein: CASQQGDTEAFF.

This chain joins TRBV29-1 and TRBJ2-7; unclear D gene. The ends were cut back, 4 bases at V and 2 bases at J, with 15 bases in the middle. Germline assignment: CDR1 SQVTM and CDR2 ANQGSEA. The CDR3 length is 14 residues. The CDR3 protein is CSVVGQFLPYEQYF. CDR3 sequence (DNA): TGCAGCGTTGTGGGCCAGTTCCTCCCCTACGAGCAGTACTTC.

The chain is built from TRBV19 and TRBJ2-1; D is perhaps TRBD2 (5 bases). Germline V gene sequence: CDR1 LNHDA, CDR2 SQIVND (reference sequence). Trimming cost V 5 bases and J 0 bases, with 14 bases left between them. This CDR3 contains 16 residues. The CDR3 spells CASSGRIGSSYNEQFF. Written as DNA, the CDR3 is TGTGCCAGTAGTGGTAGAATTGGGAGCTCCTACAATGAGCAGTTCTTC.

The V gene is TRBV6-6, the J gene TRBJ2-7; unclear D gene. The length of the CDR3 is 13 residues. The germline V and J ends were trimmed by 0 bases and 7 bases, with 10 bases remaining between them. Germline values: CDR1 MNHNY, CDR2 SVGAGI (reference sequence). The CDR3 DNA reads as TGTGCCAGCAGTTACTCGATGGTTCGGGAGCAGTACTTC. This translates into CASSYSMVREQYF.

This chain connects TRBV13 to TRBJ2-2, with 10 bases lining up with TRBD1. CDR1 and CDR2 from the germline V gene are PRHDT and FYEKMQ (reference sequence). The CDR3 runs to 16 residues. After removal of 0 bases from V and 6 bases from J, the junction contained 4 bases not matched to a gene. The CDR3, as DNA: TGTGCCAGCAGCTTAGGACTCGGACAGGGGGCCGGGGAGCTGTTTTTT. It is translated as CASSLGLGQGAGELFF.

The chain couples TRBV5-1 to TRBJ1-1, with D possibly matching TRBD1 (5 bases). Trimming took 6 bases from V and 8 from J, leaving 11 bases between them. The CDR3 covers 11 residues. Germline V gene sequence: CDR1 SGHRS, CDR2 YFSETQ. The CDR3 DNA reads as TGCGCCAGCATCTCACGACAGGAAGCTTTCTTT. Translated, it gives CASISRQEAFF.

This chain joins TRBV19 and TRBJ1-2; D uncertain. Germline assignment: CDR1 LNHDA and CDR2 SQIVND (reference sequence). V lost 8 bases and J 4 bases, leaving 17 bases between the germline ends. CDR3 length: 14 amino acids. The CDR3 protein is CASVSPGEGYGYTF. DNA of the CDR3: TGTGCCAGTGTAAGCCCGGGAGAGGGCTATGGCTACACCTTC. Variable domain in full (rest from reference TRBV19 and TRBJ1-2): DGGITQSPKYLFRKEGQNVTLSCEQNLNHDAMYWYRQDPGQGLRLIYYSQIVNDFQKGDIAEGYSVSREKKESFPLTVTSAQKNPTAFYLCASVSPGEGYGYTFGSGTRLTVV.

CDR3 coding DNA: TGCGCCAGCAGCCCGACTAGCGCGAACACCGGGGAGCTGTTTTTT. It codes for CASSPTSANTGELFF. The genes are TRBV5-1 and TRBJ2-2, with 8 bases aligning to TRBD2. The CDR3 is made up of 15 amino acids. Germline loops: CDR1 SGHRS, CDR2 YFSETQ. V trimming: 4 bases; J trimming: 0 bases; junction bases outside the gene matches: 2.

The V call is TRBV13, the J call TRBJ1-1; TRBD1 is a possible D gene (6 bases). V dropped 5 bases and J dropped 1 base, with 20 bases sitting between them. Germline assignment: CDR1 PRHDT and CDR2 FYEKMQ (reference sequence). The CDR3 sequence is 17 residues long. Here the CDR3 DNA reads TGTGCCAGCAGCCAATGGGGGGGGCAAGGTAGGAACACTGAAGCTTTCTTT. This translates into CASSQWGGQGRNTEAFF.

The chain uses TRBV6-5 and TRBJ2-4, with 7 bases identical to TRBD2. Germline CDR1 is MNHEY and CDR2 is SVGAGI. The CDR3 runs 15 residues. The J segment lost 5 bases and the V segment lost 6 bases, leaving 10 bases of the junction unmatched. The CDR3 region is CASSRGEKGQNIQYF. CDR3 in DNA: TGTGCCAGCAGCCGGGGGGAGAAGGGGCAAAACATTCAGTACTTC.

This chain joins TRBV19 and TRBJ2-1, with unresolved D. Germline lookup yields CDR1 LNHDA and CDR2 SQIVND (reference sequence). The germline V and J ends were trimmed by 6 bases and 1 base, with 13 bases remaining between them. This CDR3 is 15 amino acids long. The CDR3 spells CASSPPAPSYNEQFF. CDR3 bases: TGTGCCAGTAGCCCCCCAGCGCCGTCCTACAATGAGCAGTTCTTC.

The chain is built from TRBV19 and TRBJ2-7; 14 nucleotides align to TRBD2. CDR1 and CDR2 from the germline V gene are LNHDA and SQIVND (reference sequence). Germline trimming cut 9 bases from V and 5 bases from J; bases unmatched to any gene: 3. The CDR3 is 13 amino acids. The CDR3 bases are TGTGCCAGCTCGGGACTAGCGGGAGACGAGCAGTACTTC. Encoded protein: CASSGLAGDEQYF.

This sequence joins TRBV4-1 and TRBJ2-7, with 7 bases lining up with TRBD2. In germline, CDR1 is MGHRA, CDR2 YSYEKL. The CDR3 contains 16 residues. J was trimmed by 0 bases and V by 0 bases; bases with no gene match: 5. The CDR3 DNA is TGCGCCAGCAGCCAAGAAAGAGGCGGGGGCTCCTACGAGCAGTACTTC. Its translation: CASSQERGGGSYEQYF.

The chain joins TRBV6-4 to TRBJ1-2, with 8 bases identical to TRBD1. The germline V gene encodes CDR1 MRHNA and CDR2 SNTAGT. This CDR3 spans 14 amino acids. V lost 5 bases and J lost 5; bases outside the gene matches: 7. In DNA, the CDR3 is TGTGCCAGCAGTCCTGGACAGGGAGTATATGGCTACACCTTC. Protein sequence: CASSPGQGVYGYTF.

The V gene is TRBV5-1, the J gene TRBJ1-1; possibly TRBD1 for D (5 bases). V was cut by 4 bases and J by 2 bases, with 9 bases left in between. Germline values: CDR1 SGHRS, CDR2 YFSETQ. CDR3 size: 13 residues. Here the CDR3 DNA reads TGCGCCAGCAGCGGGGGGAGCAACACTGAAGCTTTCTTT. It is translated as CASSGGSNTEAFF.

This chain uses TRBV28 with TRBJ2-2; 7 bases are a match to TRBD1. This CDR3 spans 16 amino acids. Germline V gives CDR1 MDHEN, CDR2 SYDVKM. With 3 bases clipped from V and 0 bases from J, the junction kept 4 bases outside the gene matches. CDR3 nucleotides: TGTGCCAGCAGTTTTTTTCAGGGGGCGAACACCGGGGAGCTGTTTTTT. Its translation: CASSFFQGANTGELFF.

This rearrangement joins TRBV27 to TRBJ2-7; 10 bases align to TRBD2. The CDR3 is 15 amino acids. The junction had 7 bases not matched to a gene; V was cut back by 3 bases and J by 5 bases. CDR1 is MNHEY and CDR2 is SMNVEV in the germline V gene (reference sequence). The CDR3 loop reads CASSLSAGGHHEQYF. CDR3 sequence (DNA): TGTGCCAGCAGTTTGTCAGCGGGAGGGCATCACGAGCAGTACTTC.

The chain is built from TRBV30 and TRBJ2-4, with 7 bases matching TRBD1. This CDR3 contains 13 residues. The V segment lost 0 bases and the J segment 7 bases; nucleotides outside the gene matches: 3. The germline gives CDR1 GTSNPN, CDR2 SVGIG (reference sequence). CDR3 DNA: TGTGCCTGGAGTGTGGGACAGAGGAACATTCAGTACTTC. This gives the protein CAWSVGQRNIQYF. The variable domain in full, completed from reference TRBV30 and TRBJ2-4, reads SQTIHQWPATLVQPVGSPLSLECTVEGTSNPNLYWYRQAAGRGLQLLFYSVGIGQISSEVPQNLSASRPQDRQFILSSKKLLLSDSGFYLCAWSVGQRNIQYFGAGTRLSVL.

V and J are TRBV7-8 and TRBJ2-5; 10 bases fit TRBD2. With V trimmed by 0 bases and J by 8 bases, 3 bases remained unmatched. The CDR3 consists of 14 residues. In germline, CDR1 is SGHVS, CDR2 FQNEAQ. The CDR3 sequence: CASSLALAGATQYF. The CDR3 DNA follows: TGTGCCAGCAGCTTAGCGCTAGCGGGAGCTACCCAGTACTTC.

This clone was recorded once. This chain connects TRBV2 to TRBJ1-2; D is undetermined. Trimming cost V 2 bases and J 0 bases, with 10 bases left between them. The CDR3 extends over 15 amino acids. Germline values: CDR1 SNHLY, CDR2 FYNNEI. The CDR3 DNA follows: TGTGCCAGCAGTGAACTGAACACAGCTAACTATGGCTACACCTTC. It specifies CASSELNTANYGYTF.

V gene TRBV29-1 combines with J gene TRBJ2-1; maybe TRBD1 (6 bases). V was pared by 7 bases and J by 0 bases, with 10 bases between. The CDR3 loop spans 13 amino acids. Germline V gene lookup returns CDR1 SQVTM and CDR2 ANQGSEA. CDR3 loop: CSARTDSYNEQFF. In nucleotides, the CDR3 is TGCAGCGCCCGGACAGACTCCTACAATGAGCAGTTCTTC.